The 23 T cell receptor beta chains listed next were all sequenced from one sample in a study of persistence of HIV-infected CD4 T cells. Anti-CD3/anti-CD28 beads served as a nonspecific positive control stimulus. Responding CD4+ T cells were sorted by upregulation of both CD40 ligand and CD69. The immunoSEQ assay was version 4, run in survey mode. Here immunoSEQ multiplex PCR was the method, and the copy in TCRdb shows in-frame clones only, minus some. The profile shows about 46,000 clones, approximately 90% of them singletons. Antigens for these TCRs are unknown. The material was CD4+ T cells sorted from PBMCs after 18-hour stimulation, obtained from a patient who received antiretroviral therapy. These receptors all stem from an adult woman with HIV who was CMV-seropositive.

V and J are TRBV18 and TRBJ2-3; D gene uncertain. The V end lost 1 base, the J end lost 4 bases, and 12 bases lay between the germline ends. The V gene's germline CDR1 is KGHSH and CDR2 LQKENI. The CDR3 consists of 15 residues. The CDR3: CASSPLAGLSDTQYF. CDR3 nucleotide sequence: TGTGCCAGCTCACCACTGGCAGGTCTCTCAGATACGCAGTATTTT.

This chain links TRBV6-1 with TRBJ2-2; no clear D gene. The V gene lost 1 base and the J gene lost 4 bases, with 10 bases spanning the gap. Germline V CDR1 and CDR2: MNHNS, SASEGT. The CDR3 consists of 15 residues. CDR3 in amino acids: CASSEGVVFTGELFF. The CDR3 bases are TGTGCCAGCAGTGAAGGTGTAGTCTTCACCGGGGAGCTGTTTTTT.

This sequence joins TRBV3-1 (or the pseudogene TRBV3-2) and TRBJ1-4; no clear D gene. The CDR3 consists of 14 residues. V was pared by 1 base and J by 5 bases, with 8 bases between. Looked up from germline, CDR1 is LGHDT and CDR2 is YNNKEL (reference sequence). DNA for the CDR3: TGTGCCAGCAGCCAAGGGTGGGCCAATGAAAAACTGTTTTTT. This codes for CASSQGWANEKLFF.

The chain is built from TRBV28 and TRBJ2-7; TRBD1 agrees at 7 bases. V gave up 8 bases and J gave up 4 bases; unmatched junction bases: 11. Germline assignment: CDR1 MDHEN and CDR2 SYDVKM. The CDR3 is made up of 14 amino acids. The CDR3 reads CASAQGQNPYEQYF. Here the CDR3 DNA reads TGTGCCAGCGCCCAGGGACAGAACCCTTACGAGCAGTACTTC.

This chain links TRBV20-1 with TRBJ1-4; D gene unclear. V dropped 3 bases and J dropped 0 bases, with 11 bases sitting between them. This CDR3 is built from 15 residues. CDR1 and CDR2 (germline): DFQATT, SNEGSKA (reference sequence). CDR3 DNA sequence: TGCAGTGCTAGTCACAGATCTCCAACTAATGAAAAACTGTTTTTT. Its protein product is CSASHRSPTNEKLFF.

The chain links TRBV9 to TRBJ2-7, with 8 bases aligning to TRBD2. CDR3 size: 14 residues. Germline V gives CDR1 SGDLS, CDR2 YYNGEE. V dropped 0 bases and J dropped 2; count of bases not matched to a gene: 1. The CDR3 sequence is CASSVDGRAYEQYF. DNA for the CDR3: TGTGCCAGCAGCGTAGACGGGAGGGCCTACGAGCAGTACTTC. Variable domain in full (rest from reference TRBV9 and TRBJ2-7): DSGVTQTPKHLITATGQRVTLRCSPRSGDLSVYWYQQSLDQGLQFLIQYYNGEERAKGNILERFSAQQFPDLHSELNLSSLELGDSALYFCASSVDGRAYEQYFGPGTRLTVT.

The V call is TRBV18, the J call TRBJ1-6, with 9 bases aligning to TRBD1. Germline V gives CDR1 KGHSH, CDR2 LQKENI. The CDR3 extends over 15 amino acids. Trimming cost V 3 bases and J 10 bases; bases outside gene matches: 7. CDR3 DNA sequence: TGTGCCAGCTCACCCCTGACAGGGGGACGATCACCCCTCCACTTT. Protein sequence: CASSPLTGGRSPLHF. Supplemented by reference TRBV18 and TRBJ1-6, the full variable domain reads NAGVMQNPRHLVRRRGQEARLRCSPMKGHSHVYWYRQLPEEGLKFMVYLQKENIIDESGMPKERFSAEFPKEGPSILRIQQVVRGDSAAYFCASSPLTGGRSPLHFGNGTRLTVT.

This clone turned up a few times. The V call is TRBV7-2, the J call TRBJ2-5; tentative D call: TRBD2 (6 bases). This CDR3 region has 13 residues. Germline V gives CDR1 SGHTA, CDR2 FQGNSA. Trimming took 0 bases from V and 5 from J, leaving 7 bases between them. CDR3 region: CASSLAGGETQYF. As DNA, the CDR3 is TGTGCCAGCAGCTTAGCAGGAGGGGAGACCCAGTACTTC.

The rearrangement uses TRBV18 and TRBJ1-2; the D is unclear. Looked up from germline, CDR1 is KGHSH and CDR2 is LQKENI. The CDR3 is made up of 14 amino acids. V lost 3 bases and J 6 bases, leaving 14 bases between the germline ends. The CDR3 region is CASSPTAVLHGYTF. In DNA, the CDR3 is TGTGCCAGCTCACCGACGGCCGTTCTTCATGGCTACACCTTC.

The chain couples TRBV5-1 to TRBJ1-2; weak D call: TRBD1 (6 bases). Trimming removed 4 bases from V and 4 bases from J, with 11 bases in between. From germline, CDR1 is SGHRS and CDR2 YFSETQ. The CDR3 extends over 13 amino acids. CDR3 amino acids: CASSTGQIYGYTF. CDR3 nucleotide sequence: TGCGCCAGCAGCACTGGACAGATCTATGGCTACACCTTC.

The rearrangement joins TRBV6-5 to TRBJ1-5; D may be TRBD1 (5 bases). Germline CDR1 is MNHEY and CDR2 is SVGAGI. There are 15 residues in the CDR3. The ends were cut back, 0 bases at V and 5 bases at J, with 11 bases in the middle. For the CDR3, the DNA is TGTGCCAGCAGTTACTCGGTGCGAGGGGATCAGCCCCAGCATTTT. It yields the protein CASSYSVRGDQPQHF.

The V gene is TRBV29-1, the J gene TRBJ1-1; D unclear. The CDR3 is 11 amino acids. The germline V gene encodes CDR1 SQVTM and CDR2 ANQGSEA. Trimming shortened V by 4 bases and J by 2 bases, and 5 bases separated the two germline ends. CDR3 loop: CSVGDNTEAFF. The CDR3 DNA follows: TGCAGCGTTGGAGATAACACTGAAGCTTTCTTT.

This chain connects TRBV29-1 to TRBJ1-5, with 9 nucleotides matching TRBD1. Germline CDR1 is SQVTM and CDR2 is ANQGSEA. J was trimmed by 5 bases and V by 4 bases; bases with no gene match: 3. The CDR3 is 13 residues long. In nucleotides, the CDR3 is TGCAGCGTTGGGGACAGGGAGTATCAGCCCCAGCATTTT. Its protein is CSVGDREYQPQHF.

The sample holds one count of this clone. The V call is TRBV24-1, the J call TRBJ2-1, with D maybe TRBD2 (6 bases). The CDR3 covers 11 residues. Trimming removed 10 bases from V and 7 bases from J, with 10 bases in between. Germline loops: CDR1 KGHDR, CDR2 SFDVKD. CDR3 coding DNA: TGTGCCACAGCAGGAGGGAATGAGCAGTTCTTC. Protein sequence: CATAGGNEQFF.

V and J are TRBV20-1 and TRBJ2-1; 8 nucleotides agree with TRBD2. CDR1 is DFQATT, CDR2 SNEGSKA, per germline (reference sequence). The CDR3 consists of 13 residues. V lost 3 bases to trimming and J lost 7 bases; unmatched junction nucleotides: 5. The CDR3 DNA sequence: TGCAGTGCTAGTCCGGGACTAGGTAATGAGCAGTTCTTC. Translated: CSASPGLGNEQFF.

The chain links TRBV7-3 to TRBJ2-1; 13 bases are shared with TRBD2. In germline, CDR1 is SGHTA, CDR2 FQGTGA. The CDR3 length is 15 residues. After removal of 5 bases from V and 8 bases from J, the junction contained 6 bases not matched to a gene. CDR3 DNA: TGTGCCAGCAGCCAGACTAGCGGGGGGAACGATGAGCAGTTCTTC. It is translated as CASSQTSGGNDEQFF.

The rearrangement links TRBV30 to TRBJ2-2; TRBD1 matches 8 bases. Germline V lookup: CDR1 GTSNPN, CDR2 SVGIG (reference sequence). The V segment lost 0 bases and the J segment 1 base; nucleotides outside the gene matches: 7. CDR3 size: 17 residues. The CDR3 nucleotides read TGTGCCTGGAGTGTAGTCTATGGGACAGGGAACACCGGGGAGCTGTTTTTT. Encoded protein: CAWSVVYGTGNTGELFF.

V and J are TRBV6-1 and TRBJ1-1, with a weak D call TRBD1 (6 bases). The CDR3 runs 15 residues. With 1 base removed from V and 1 base from J, the gap between germline ends came to 10 bases. CDR1 MNHNS and CDR2 SASEGT come from the germline V gene. CDR3 amino acids: CASSEGGLGNTEAFF. The CDR3 DNA is TGTGCCAGCAGTGAAGGGGGGCTGGGGAACACTGAAGCTTTCTTT.

This clone was seen once. V usage is TRBV6-6 and J usage is TRBJ2-6; D may be TRBD2 (5 bases). Trimming stripped 7 bases from V and 13 bases from J, with 14 bases between. This CDR3 contains 12 residues. CDR1 MNHNY and CDR2 SVGAGI come from the germline V gene (reference sequence). The CDR3 loop is CASTVQREVLTF. The CDR3 nucleotides read TGTGCCAGCACAGTACAGAGGGAGGTCCTGACTTTC.

J is TRBJ2-3 and V is TRBV28, with 9 bases lining up with TRBD1. The CDR3 totals 15 residues. V lost 5 bases and J lost 0; bases outside the gene matches: 3. In germline, CDR1 is MDHEN, CDR2 SYDVKM. Here the CDR3 reads CASSLTGGSTDTQYF. The CDR3 DNA follows: TGTGCCAGCAGTCTGACAGGGGGGAGCACAGATACGCAGTATTTT.

The rearrangement joins TRBV5-1 to TRBJ2-1; 7 positions match TRBD1. CDR1 is SGHRS, CDR2 YFSETQ, per germline. With V trimmed by 4 bases and J by 7 bases, 11 bases remained unmatched. This CDR3 is built from 15 residues. The CDR3 protein is CASSPNSGQRNEQFF. The CDR3, as DNA: TGCGCCAGCAGCCCAAATTCGGGACAGCGAAATGAGCAGTTCTTC.

The chain is built from TRBV9 and TRBJ2-7, with D perhaps matching TRBD1 (5 bases). Trimming stripped 0 bases from V and 4 bases from J, with 20 bases between. The CDR3 has 17 amino acids. Germline CDR1 reads SGDLS; CDR2 reads YYNGEE. The CDR3 sequence is CASSVGDGFKGLYEQYF. The CDR3 nucleotides read TGTGCCAGCAGCGTAGGGGATGGTTTTAAGGGGCTTTACGAGCAGTACTTC.

The chain has TRBV28 and TRBJ1-2; D is possibly TRBD1 (5 bases). There are 14 residues in the CDR3. The germline gives CDR1 MDHEN, CDR2 SYDVKM. V shed 7 bases and J shed 5 bases, with 17 bases lying between them. The CDR3 loop reads CASTLRLRGYGYTF. The CDR3 bases are TGTGCCAGCACCCTGAGGCTCCGGGGGTATGGCTACACCTTC.